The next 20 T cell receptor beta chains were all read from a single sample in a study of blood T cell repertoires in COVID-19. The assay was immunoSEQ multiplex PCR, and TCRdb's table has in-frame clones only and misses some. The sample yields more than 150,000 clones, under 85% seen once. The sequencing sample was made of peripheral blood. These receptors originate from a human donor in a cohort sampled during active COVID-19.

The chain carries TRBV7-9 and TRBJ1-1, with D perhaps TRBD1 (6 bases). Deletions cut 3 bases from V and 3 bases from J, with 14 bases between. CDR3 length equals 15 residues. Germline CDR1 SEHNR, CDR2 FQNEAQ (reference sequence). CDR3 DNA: TGTGCCAGCAGCTTCCCTGGGGAGGGGGACACTGAAGCTTTCTTT. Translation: CASSFPGEGDTEAFF.

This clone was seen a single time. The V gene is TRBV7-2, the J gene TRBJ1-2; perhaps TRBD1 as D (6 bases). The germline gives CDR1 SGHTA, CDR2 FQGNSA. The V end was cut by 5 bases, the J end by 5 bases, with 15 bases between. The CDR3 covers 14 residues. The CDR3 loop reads CASSIDRNRYGYTF. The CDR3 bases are TGTGCCAGCAGCATCGACAGGAATCGGTATGGCTACACCTTC.

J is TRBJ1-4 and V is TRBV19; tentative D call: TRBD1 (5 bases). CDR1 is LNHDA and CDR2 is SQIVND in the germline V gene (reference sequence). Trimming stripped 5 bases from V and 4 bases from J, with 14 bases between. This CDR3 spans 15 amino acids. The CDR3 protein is CASSPPRQFNEKLFF. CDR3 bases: TGTGCCAGTAGTCCACCAAGACAGTTTAATGAAAAACTGTTTTTT.

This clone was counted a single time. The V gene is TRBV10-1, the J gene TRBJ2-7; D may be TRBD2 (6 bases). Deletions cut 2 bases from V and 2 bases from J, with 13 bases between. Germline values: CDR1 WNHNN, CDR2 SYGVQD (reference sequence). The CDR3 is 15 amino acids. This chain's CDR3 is CASSEGGTGAYEQYF. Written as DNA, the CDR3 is TGCGCCAGCAGTGAGGGGGGGACGGGCGCCTACGAGCAGTACTTC.

CDR3 DNA: TGCGCCAGCAGCTTGGCCGGTTCAGGGCAAGAGACCCAGTACTTC. It is translated as CASSLAGSGQETQYF. The chain joins TRBV5-1 to TRBJ2-5, with a possible D match to TRBD1 (5 bases). Trimming cost V 0 bases and J 2 bases, with 11 bases left between them. The CDR3 is 15 residues long. CDR1 is SGHRS, CDR2 YFSETQ, per germline.

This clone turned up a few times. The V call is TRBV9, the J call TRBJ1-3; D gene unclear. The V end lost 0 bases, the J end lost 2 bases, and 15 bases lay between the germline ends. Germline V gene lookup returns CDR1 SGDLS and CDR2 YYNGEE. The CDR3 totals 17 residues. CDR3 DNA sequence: TGTGCCAGCAGCGTAGAATCAGGCAATTGGGCTGGAAACACCATATATTTT. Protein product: CASSVESGNWAGNTIYF.

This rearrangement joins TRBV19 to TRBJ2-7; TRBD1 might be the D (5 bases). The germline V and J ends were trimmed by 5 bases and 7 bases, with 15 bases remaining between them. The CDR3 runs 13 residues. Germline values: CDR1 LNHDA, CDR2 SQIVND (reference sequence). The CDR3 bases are TGTGCCAGTAGTCCAGGGATTTGGTGGGAGCAGTACTTC. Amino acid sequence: CASSPGIWWEQYF.

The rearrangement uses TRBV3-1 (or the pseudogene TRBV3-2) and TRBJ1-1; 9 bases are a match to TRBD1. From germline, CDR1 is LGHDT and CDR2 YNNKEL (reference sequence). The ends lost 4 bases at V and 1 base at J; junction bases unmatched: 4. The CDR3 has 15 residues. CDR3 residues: CASSPTGGQNTEAFF. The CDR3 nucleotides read TGTGCCAGCAGCCCGACAGGGGGTCAGAACACTGAAGCTTTCTTT.

CDR3 region: CASSSQARNTEAFF. The CDR3 bases are TGCGCCAGCAGCTCACAGGCGCGGAACACTGAAGCTTTCTTT. The rearrangement uses TRBV5-1 and TRBJ1-1, with D possibly being TRBD1 (5 bases). The V and J ends lost 3 bases and 1 base respectively, with 10 bases between them. Germline values: CDR1 SGHRS, CDR2 YFSETQ. The CDR3 spans 14 residues.

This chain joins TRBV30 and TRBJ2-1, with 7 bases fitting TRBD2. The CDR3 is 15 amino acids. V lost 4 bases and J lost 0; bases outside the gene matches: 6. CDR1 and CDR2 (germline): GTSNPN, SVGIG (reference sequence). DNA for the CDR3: TGTGCCTGGACTAAGCGGGGTTACTCCTACAATGAGCAGTTCTTC. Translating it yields CAWTKRGYSYNEQFF.

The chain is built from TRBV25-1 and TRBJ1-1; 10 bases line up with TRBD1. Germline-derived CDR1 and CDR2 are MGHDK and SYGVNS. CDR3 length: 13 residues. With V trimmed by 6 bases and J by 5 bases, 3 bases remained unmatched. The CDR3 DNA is TGTGCCAGCAGGAGGACAGGGGGGACTGAAGCTTTCTTT. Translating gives CASRRTGGTEAFF.

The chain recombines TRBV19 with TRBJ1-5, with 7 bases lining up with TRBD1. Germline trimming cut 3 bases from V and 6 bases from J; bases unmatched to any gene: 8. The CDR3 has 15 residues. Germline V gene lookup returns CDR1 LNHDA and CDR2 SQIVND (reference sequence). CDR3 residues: CASSILTGPGQPQHF. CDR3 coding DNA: TGTGCCAGTAGTATCTTGACAGGGCCGGGTCAGCCCCAGCATTTT.

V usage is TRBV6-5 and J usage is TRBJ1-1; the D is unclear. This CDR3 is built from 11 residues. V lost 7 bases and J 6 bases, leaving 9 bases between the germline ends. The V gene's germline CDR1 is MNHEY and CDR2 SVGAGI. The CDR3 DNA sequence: TGTGCCAGCACTAGTGCTCCTGAAGCTTTCTTT. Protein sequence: CASTSAPEAFF.

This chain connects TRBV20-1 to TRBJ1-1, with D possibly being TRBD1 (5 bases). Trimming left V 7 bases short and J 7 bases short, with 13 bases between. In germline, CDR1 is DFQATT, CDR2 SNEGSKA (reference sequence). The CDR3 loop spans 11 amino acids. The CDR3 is CSVISRVEAFF. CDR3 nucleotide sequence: TGCAGTGTTATTTCCAGGGTTGAAGCTTTCTTT.

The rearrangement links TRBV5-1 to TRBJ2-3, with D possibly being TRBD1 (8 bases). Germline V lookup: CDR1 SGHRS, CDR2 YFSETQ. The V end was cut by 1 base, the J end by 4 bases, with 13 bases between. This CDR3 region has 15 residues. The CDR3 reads CASSLTTGGADTQYF. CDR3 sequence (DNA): TGCGCCAGCAGCTTGACTACAGGGGGGGCAGATACGCAGTATTTT.

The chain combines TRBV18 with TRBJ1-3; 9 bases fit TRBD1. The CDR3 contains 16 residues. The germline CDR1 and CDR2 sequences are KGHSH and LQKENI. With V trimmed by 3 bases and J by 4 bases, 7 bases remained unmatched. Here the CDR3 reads CASSPRDRAEGNTIYF. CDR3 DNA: TGTGCCAGCTCACCCCGGGACAGGGCAGAAGGAAACACCATATATTTT.

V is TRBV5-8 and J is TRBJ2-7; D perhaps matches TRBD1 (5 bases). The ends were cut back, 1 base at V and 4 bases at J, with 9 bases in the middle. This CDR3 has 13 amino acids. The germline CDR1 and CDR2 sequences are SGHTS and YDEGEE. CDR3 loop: CASSLRQTYEQYF. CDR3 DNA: TGTGCCAGCAGCTTGAGACAGACATACGAGCAGTACTTC.

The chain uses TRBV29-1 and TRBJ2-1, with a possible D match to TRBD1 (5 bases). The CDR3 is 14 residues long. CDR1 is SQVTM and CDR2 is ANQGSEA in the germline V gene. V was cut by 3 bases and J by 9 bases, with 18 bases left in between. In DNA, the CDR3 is TGCAGCGTTGATTCCCTCCATGAAAGGGGTGAGCAGTTCTTC. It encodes CSVDSLHERGEQFF.

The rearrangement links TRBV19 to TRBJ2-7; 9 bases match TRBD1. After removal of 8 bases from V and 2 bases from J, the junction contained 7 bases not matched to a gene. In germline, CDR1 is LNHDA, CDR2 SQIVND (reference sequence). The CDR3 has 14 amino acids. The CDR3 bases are TGTGCCAGTTCACACAGGGGGCGCCCCTACGAGCAGTACTTC. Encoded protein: CASSHRGRPYEQYF. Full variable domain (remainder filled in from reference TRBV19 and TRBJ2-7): DGGITQSPKYLFRKEGQNVTLSCEQNLNHDAMYWYRQDPGQGLRLIYYSQIVNDFQKGDIAEGYSVSREKKESFPLTVTSAQKNPTAFYLCASSHRGRPYEQYFGPGTRLTVT.

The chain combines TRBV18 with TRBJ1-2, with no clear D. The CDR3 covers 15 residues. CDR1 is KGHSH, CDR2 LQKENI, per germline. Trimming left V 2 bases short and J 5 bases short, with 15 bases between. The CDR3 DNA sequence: TGTGCCAGCTCACCAGCCGAGGCCGCTTTATATGGCTACACCTTC. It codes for CASSPAEAALYGYTF.